These T cell receptor beta chains were read from a single sample in a study of cytomegalovirus exposure and HLA in healthy donors. Sequencing was performed with immunoSEQ multiplex PCR; in TCRdb, only in-frame clones are kept and a portion is missing. The table lists approximately 46,000 clones, more than 85% of them singletons. Specimen: PBMCs. The receptors stem from a woman aged 18-29 years in good health and CMV-seronegative. CDR3s include the opening cysteine and the closing phenylalanine or tryptophan. The D gene is left open where the match is weak. Size values are once, few and many counts, or a class for expanded clones, and some rows have none.

D,J,V,size,CDR3,DNA
-,TRBJ1-6,TRBV19,-,CASSATSNSPLHF,TGTGCCAGTAGTGCCACAAGTAATTCACCCCTCCACTTT
TRBD1,TRBJ2-2,TRBV6-1,-,CASSANPGGNTGELFF,TGTGCCAGCAGTGCTAACCCAGGGGGTAACACCGGGGAGCTGTTTTTT
-,TRBJ1-4,TRBV6-1,once,CASSETVGAGDEKLFF,TGTGCCAGCAGTGAAACTGTAGGGGCGGGGGATGAAAAACTGTTTTTT
-,TRBJ2-7,TRBV10-2,once,CASSGNRDYEQYF,TGCGCCAGCAGTGGAAACAGGGATTACGAGCAGTACTTC
-,TRBJ1-5,TRBV19,-,CASTQEGSNQPQHF,TGTGCCAGTACCCAGGAGGGGTCGAATCAGCCCCAGCATTTT
-,TRBJ2-7,TRBV2,-,CASSDEGQRYEQYF,TGTGCCAGCAGTGACGAGGGCCAACGGTACGAGCAGTACTTC
-,TRBJ2-2,TRBV19,-,CASRQLTREGGELFF,TGTGCCAGTAGGCAACTCACCAGGGAAGGCGGGGAGCTGTTTTTT
TRBD1,TRBJ2-3,TRBV6-1,few,CASSEAQGGTDTQYF,TGTGCCAGCAGTGAAGCGCAGGGGGGCACAGATACGCAGTATTTT
TRBD2,TRBJ2-1,TRBV9,once,CASSVGGGARNEQFF,TGTGCCAGCAGCGTGGGCGGGGGGGCAAGAAATGAGCAGTTCTTC
TRBD2,TRBJ2-5,TRBV7-9,-,CASSLGRTSSETQYF,TGTGCCAGCAGCTTAGGAAGGACTAGTTCCGAGACCCAGTACTTC
TRBD2,TRBJ2-1,TRBV19,few,CASSLLAGGRNEQFF,TGTGCCAGTAGTTTACTAGCGGGGGGGCGGAATGAGCAGTTCTTC
-,TRBJ2-1,TRBV21-1,-,CASSKAFRGQGRMKDEQFF,TGTGCCAGCAGCAAAGCGTTTAGGGGACAGGGGCGTATGAAAGATGAGCAGTTCTTC
-,TRBJ2-3,TRBV28,-,CASSPHRFSPSTDTQYF,TGTGCCAGCAGTCCACATCGATTTTCCCCCAGTACAGATACGCAGTATTTT